The 15 T cell receptor beta chains in this list originate from one sample, sequenced in a study of blood T cell repertoires in COVID-19. Sequenced by immunoSEQ multiplex PCR; TCRdb stores in-frame clones only, minus some. The table includes 90,000 to 120,000 clones, more than 70% detected once. The sample taken for sequencing was peripheral blood. These receptor sequences come from a man between 65 and 80 years old with acute or convalescent COVID-19.

The V gene is TRBV6-5, the J gene TRBJ1-2; D remains unclear. This CDR3 region has 12 residues. V was trimmed by 4 bases and J by 3 bases, leaving 6 bases between them. In germline, CDR1 is MNHEY, CDR2 SVGAGI. Here the CDR3 reads CASSSVYYGYTF. CDR3 coding DNA: TGTGCCAGCAGTTCGGTATACTATGGCTACACCTTC.

The genes are TRBV5-1 and TRBJ2-5; D gene ambiguous. The length of the CDR3 is 11 residues. Germline V CDR1 and CDR2: SGHRS, YFSETQ. Trimming shortened V by 3 bases and J by 5 bases, and 5 bases separated the two germline ends. The chain's CDR3 is CASSSQETQYF. DNA of the CDR3: TGCGCCAGCAGCTCCCAGGAGACCCAGTACTTC.

The V call is TRBV11-2, the J call TRBJ2-7; TRBD2 aligns across 8 bases. The CDR3 is made up of 15 amino acids. V lost 3 bases, J lost 0 bases, and 4 bases stayed unmatched. The germline CDR1 and CDR2 sequences are SGHAT and FQNNGV. CDR3 sequence: CASSFGGGFSYEQYF. The CDR3 DNA is TGTGCCAGCAGCTTCGGCGGGGGGTTCTCCTACGAGCAGTACTTC.

The chain is built from TRBV9 and TRBJ2-1; the D gene is possibly TRBD1 (6 bases). The length of the CDR3 is 14 residues. From germline, CDR1 is SGDLS and CDR2 YYNGEE. The V and J ends lost 2 bases and 9 bases respectively, with 15 bases between them. In DNA, the CDR3 is TGTGCCAGCAGCGTCGGGACCCGCAGGGGTGAGCAGTTCTTC. This gives the protein CASSVGTRRGEQFF.

The gene calls are TRBV2 and TRBJ2-2; TRBD1 aligns across 10 bases. Unmatched junction bases numbered 3, after V lost 6 bases and J lost 5 bases. The CDR3 runs 14 residues. The germline V gene encodes CDR1 SNHLY and CDR2 FYNNEI. CDR3 residues: CASRGQGPTGELFF. The DNA of the CDR3 is TGTGCCAGCAGGGGACAGGGGCCGACCGGGGAGCTGTTTTTT. Full variable domain (rest looked up from reference TRBV2 and TRBJ2-2): EPEVTQTPSHQVTQMGQEVILRCVPISNHLYFYWYRQILGQKVEFLVSFYNNEISEKSEIFDDQFSVERPDGSNFTLKIRSTKLEDSAMYFCASRGQGPTGELFFGEGSRLTVL.

The chain is built from TRBV5-8 and TRBJ2-7; TRBD1 matches 10 bases. The germline V gene encodes CDR1 SGHTS and CDR2 YDEGEE. This CDR3 region has 14 residues. Trimming took 4 bases from V and 5 from J; bases not matched to a gene: 6. CDR3: CASSTGQGRNEQYF. The CDR3 bases are TGTGCCAGCAGCACGGGACAGGGGAGGAACGAGCAGTACTTC.

The chain couples TRBV12-3 or TRBV12-4 to TRBJ1-1, with D unresolved. V dropped 4 bases and J dropped 3 bases, with 9 bases sitting between them. The CDR3 spans 13 residues. The CDR3: CASSSRPDTEAFF. CDR3 in DNA: TGTGCCAGCAGTTCCCGCCCGGACACTGAAGCTTTCTTT.

In its sample, this clone was seen a few times. The V gene is TRBV6-6, the J gene TRBJ1-1; TRBD1 is a possible D gene (5 bases). From germline, CDR1 is MNHNY and CDR2 SVGAGI (reference sequence). The CDR3 length is 13 residues. V gave up 3 bases and J gave up 7 bases, with 12 bases separating them. The CDR3 DNA reads as TGTGCCAGCAGTTATTTACAGGAGTATGAAGCTTTCTTT. It encodes CASSYLQEYEAFF.

The chain is built from TRBV4-1 and TRBJ1-6; 7 nucleotides agree with TRBD1. The length of the CDR3 is 15 residues. V dropped 4 bases and J dropped 6; count of bases not matched to a gene: 6. The germline V gene encodes CDR1 MGHRA and CDR2 YSYEKL. As DNA, the CDR3 is TGCGCCAGCAGCCGAGAGGGACAGCTTAATTCACCCCTCCACTTT. It yields the protein CASSREGQLNSPLHF.

The chain has TRBV10-3 and TRBJ1-2; 7 bases line up with TRBD1. From germline, CDR1 is ENHRY and CDR2 SYGVKD. The CDR3 extends over 14 amino acids. J gave up 2 bases and V 7 bases, and 7 bases lay outside the gene matches. The CDR3 sequence is CAITGDSVNYGYTF. The CDR3 DNA reads TGTGCCATCACCGGGGACAGCGTAAACTATGGCTACACCTTC.

This chain joins TRBV9 and TRBJ2-5; 14 bases map to TRBD2. V lost 3 bases, J lost 5 bases, and 3 bases stayed unmatched. Looked up from germline, CDR1 is SGDLS and CDR2 is YYNGEE. The CDR3 loop spans 15 amino acids. CDR3 in DNA: TGTGCCAGCAGCGGCGGGACTAGCGGGGGTGAGACCCAGTACTTC. Translation: CASSGGTSGGETQYF.

The rearrangement uses TRBV29-1 and TRBJ1-2; weak D call: TRBD1 (6 bases). The V end was cut by 5 bases, the J end by 7 bases, with 14 bases between. The CDR3 loop spans 12 amino acids. Germline CDR1 reads SQVTM; CDR2 reads ANQGSEA. Written as DNA, the CDR3 is TGCAGCGTTTCACAGGGTGCCTCTGGCTACACCTTC. This sequence encodes CSVSQGASGYTF.

The chain joins TRBV6-6 to TRBJ1-2, with D unclear. The CDR3 loop spans 15 amino acids. CDR1 is MNHNY and CDR2 is SVGAGI in the germline V gene (reference sequence). V was clipped by 5 bases and J by 4 bases, with 17 bases between them. The CDR3 bases are TGTGCCAGCAGTCTCCGACCATCGGCGGGCTATGGCTACACCTTC. It encodes CASSLRPSAGYGYTF.

The chain recombines TRBV20-1 with TRBJ1-2; D is possibly TRBD1 (6 bases). This CDR3 region has 14 residues. Germline V lookup: CDR1 DFQATT, CDR2 SNEGSKA (reference sequence). The germline V and J ends were trimmed by 3 bases and 5 bases, with 16 bases remaining between them. The CDR3, as DNA: TGCAGTGCTAGTGTGCAGGGGTACGGTTATGGCTACACCTTC. Its translation is CSASVQGYGYGYTF.

This clone came up a few times. This chain uses TRBV11-1 with TRBJ2-7; 12 nucleotides align to TRBD1. Per germline, CDR1 SGHAT and CDR2 FQDESV (reference sequence). With 4 bases clipped from V and 7 bases from J, the junction kept 11 bases outside the gene matches. The CDR3 has 16 amino acids. CDR3 sequence: CASSSLRGQGAREQYF. In DNA form, the CDR3 reads TGTGCCAGCAGCTCCCTAAGGGGACAGGGGGCTCGGGAGCAGTACTTC.